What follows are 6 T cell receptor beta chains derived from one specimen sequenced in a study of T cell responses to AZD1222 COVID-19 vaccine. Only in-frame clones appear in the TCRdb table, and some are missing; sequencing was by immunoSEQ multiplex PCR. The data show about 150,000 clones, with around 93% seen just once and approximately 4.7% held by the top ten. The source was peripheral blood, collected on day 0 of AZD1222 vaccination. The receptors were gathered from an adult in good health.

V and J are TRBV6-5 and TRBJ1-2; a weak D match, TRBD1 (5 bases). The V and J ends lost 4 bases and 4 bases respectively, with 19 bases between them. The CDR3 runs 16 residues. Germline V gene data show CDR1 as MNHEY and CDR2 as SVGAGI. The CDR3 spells CASSSGGTVALYGYTF. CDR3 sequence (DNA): TGTGCCAGCAGTTCCGGAGGGACTGTTGCTCTCTATGGCTACACCTTC.

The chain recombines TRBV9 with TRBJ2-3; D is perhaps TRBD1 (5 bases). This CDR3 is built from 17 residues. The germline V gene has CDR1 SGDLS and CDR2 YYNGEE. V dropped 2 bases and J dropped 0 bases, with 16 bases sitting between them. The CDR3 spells CASSVSPRGSSTDTQYF. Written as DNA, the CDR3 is TGTGCCAGCAGCGTGAGCCCAAGGGGATCTAGCACAGATACGCAGTATTTT.

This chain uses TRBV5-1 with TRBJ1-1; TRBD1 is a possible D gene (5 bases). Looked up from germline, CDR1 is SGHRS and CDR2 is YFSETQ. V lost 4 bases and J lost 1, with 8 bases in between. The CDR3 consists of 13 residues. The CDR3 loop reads CASSTTANTEAFF. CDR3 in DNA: TGCGCCAGCAGCACGACAGCGAACACTGAAGCTTTCTTT.

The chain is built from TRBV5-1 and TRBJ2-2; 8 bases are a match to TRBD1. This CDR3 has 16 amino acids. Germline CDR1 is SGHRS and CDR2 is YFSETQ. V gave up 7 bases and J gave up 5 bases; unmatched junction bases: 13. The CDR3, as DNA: TGCGCCAGCTCCCCAGGGGGCGCGAGGGGAACCGGGGAGCTGTTTTTT. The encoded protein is CASSPGGARGTGELFF.

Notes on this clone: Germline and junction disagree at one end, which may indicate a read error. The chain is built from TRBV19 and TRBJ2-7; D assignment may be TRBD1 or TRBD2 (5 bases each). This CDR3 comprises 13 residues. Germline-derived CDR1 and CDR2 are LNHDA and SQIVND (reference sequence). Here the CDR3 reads CASSIGRGDEQYF. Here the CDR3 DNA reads TGTGCCAGTAGCATAGGAAGAGGGGACGAGCAGTACTTC. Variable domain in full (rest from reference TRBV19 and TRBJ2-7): DGGITQSPKYLFRKEGQNVTLSCEQNLNHDAMYWYRQDPGQGLRLIYYSQIVNDFQKGDIAEGYSVSREKKESFPLTVTSAQKNPTAFYLCASSIGRGDEQYFGPGTRLTVT.

The CDR3 sequence: CAITRKGLNYGYTF. The CDR3 bases are TGTGCCATCACCCGAAAGGGCCTCAACTATGGCTACACCTTC. This chain joins TRBV10-3 and TRBJ1-2; no firm D call. CDR1 and CDR2 from the germline V gene are ENHRY and SYGVKD. The CDR3 has 14 residues. V was pared by 7 bases and J by 2 bases, with 14 bases between.